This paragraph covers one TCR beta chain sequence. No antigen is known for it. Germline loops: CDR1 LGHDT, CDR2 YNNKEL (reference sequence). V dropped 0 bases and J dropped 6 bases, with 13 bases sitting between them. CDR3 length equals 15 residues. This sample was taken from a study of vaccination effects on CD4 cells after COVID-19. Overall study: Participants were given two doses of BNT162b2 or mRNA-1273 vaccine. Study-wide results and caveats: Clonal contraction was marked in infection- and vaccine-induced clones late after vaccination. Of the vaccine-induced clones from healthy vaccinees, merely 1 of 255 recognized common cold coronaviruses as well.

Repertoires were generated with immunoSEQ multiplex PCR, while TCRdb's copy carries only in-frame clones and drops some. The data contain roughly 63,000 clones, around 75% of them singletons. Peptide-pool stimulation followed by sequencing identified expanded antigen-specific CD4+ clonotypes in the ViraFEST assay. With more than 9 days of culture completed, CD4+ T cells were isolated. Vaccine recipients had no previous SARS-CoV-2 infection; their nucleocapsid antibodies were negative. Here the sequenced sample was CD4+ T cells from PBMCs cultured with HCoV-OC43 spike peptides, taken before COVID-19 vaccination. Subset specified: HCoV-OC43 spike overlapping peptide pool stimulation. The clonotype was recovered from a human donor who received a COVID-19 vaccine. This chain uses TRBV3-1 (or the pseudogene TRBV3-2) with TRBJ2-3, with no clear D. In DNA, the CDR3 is TGTGCCAGCAGCCAAGAGCCGGGTTCTGGGGATACGCAGTATTTT. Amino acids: CASSQEPGSGDTQYF.